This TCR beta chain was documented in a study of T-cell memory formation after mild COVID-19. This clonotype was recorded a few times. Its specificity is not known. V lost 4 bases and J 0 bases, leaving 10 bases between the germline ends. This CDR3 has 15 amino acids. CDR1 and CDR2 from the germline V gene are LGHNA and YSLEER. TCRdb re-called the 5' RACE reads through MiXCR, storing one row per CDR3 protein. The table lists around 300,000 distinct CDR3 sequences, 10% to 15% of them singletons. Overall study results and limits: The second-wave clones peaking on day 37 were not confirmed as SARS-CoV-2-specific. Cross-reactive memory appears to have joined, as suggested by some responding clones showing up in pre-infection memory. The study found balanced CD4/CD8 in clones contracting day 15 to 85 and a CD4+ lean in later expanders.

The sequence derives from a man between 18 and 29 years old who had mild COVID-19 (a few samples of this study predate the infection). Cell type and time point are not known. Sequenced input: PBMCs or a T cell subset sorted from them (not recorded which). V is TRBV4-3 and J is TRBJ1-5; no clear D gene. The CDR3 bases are TGCGCCAGCAGCCCGGAACGTTATAGCAATCAGCCCCAGCATTTT. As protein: CASSPERYSNQPQHF.